These T cell receptor beta chains were read from a single sample in a study of chemoradiotherapy in HPV16-positive cancers. Repertoires were generated with immunoSEQ multiplex PCR, while TCRdb's copy carries only in-frame clones and drops some. The sample includes tens of thousands of clones, roughly 87% of them seen just once. The material was blood, obtained from a patient who underwent chemoradiotherapy. The receptors derive from a human donor with HPV-associated anogenital cancer. CDR3s include the opening cysteine and the closing phenylalanine or tryptophan. D genes are given only for firm matches. Expanded clones are given a class, and other clones once, few, many or no size at all.

>TRBJ2-1|TRBV27|NA|NA
CASSWGDSYNEQFF
TGTGCCAGCAGCTGGGGGGACAGTTACAATGAGCAGTTCTTC
>TRBJ2-5|TRBV15|NA|TRBD2
CATSRVPAGRGETQYF
TGTGCCACCAGCAGAGTTCCAGCGGGACGGGGAGAGACCCAGTACTTC
>TRBJ1-3|TRBV18|NA|TRBD1
CASSPPTGGSGNTIYF
TGTGCCAGCTCACCACCCACAGGGGGCTCTGGAAACACCATATATTTT
>TRBJ1-6|TRBV5-6|NA|NA
CASSLGQYSPLHF
TGTGCCAGCAGCTTGGGACAGTATTCACCCCTCCACTTT
>TRBJ2-1|TRBV5-1|few|NA
CASRNLHEQFF
TGCGCCAGCCGCAACCTCCATGAGCAGTTCTTC
>TRBJ1-2|TRBV30|NA|NA
CAWSGGRVKRDYGYTF
TGTGCCTGGAGTGGGGGCAGGGTTAAAAGGGACTATGGCTACACCTTC
>TRBJ1-2|TRBV2|NA|NA
CASSGQRGHTF
TGTGCCAGCAGTGGACAGCGGGGCCACACCTTC
>TRBJ1-2|TRBV11-1|NA|TRBD1
CASSLTGDGYTF
TGTGCCAGCAGCCTGACAGGGGATGGCTACACCTTC
>TRBJ2-2|TRBV7-8|NA|TRBD2
CASRHTGTSGITGELFF
TGTGCCAGCAGGCATACCGGGACTAGCGGGATCACCGGGGAGCTGTTTTTT
>TRBJ1-5|TRBV30|NA|NA
CAWSPPGIGNQPQHF
TGTGCCTGGAGCCCACCGGGCATAGGCAATCAGCCCCAGCATTTT
>TRBJ1-5|TRBV12-5|NA|NA
CASGLAPGHGEAPQHF
TGTGCTAGTGGTTTGGCCCCGGGACACGGCGAAGCGCCCCAGCATTTT
>TRBJ2-3|TRBV5-6|NA|NA
CASSLLDTQYF
TGTGCCAGCAGCTTGCTAGATACGCAGTATTTT
>TRBJ2-1|TRBV7-3|NA|NA
CASSLRLASNNEQFF
TGTGCCAGCAGCTTAAGGCTAGCGAGTAACAATGAGCAGTTCTTC
>TRBJ2-1|TRBV4-3|NA|NA
CASSQGLRGGYNEQFF
TGCGCCAGCAGCCAAGGTTTGCGGGGCGGCTACAATGAGCAGTTCTTC
>TRBJ1-5|TRBV4-1|NA|TRBD1
CASSPTGTGTYQPQHF
TGCGCCAGCAGCCCCACCGGGACAGGGACTTATCAGCCCCAGCATTTT